The rows below give T cell receptor beta chains drawn from one sample of a study of blood T cells in healthy people across ages. Each CDR3 protein gets one entry after TCRdb re-called the 5' RACE reads with MiXCR. The sample contains about 720,000 distinct CDR3 sequences, 25% of which appear only once. The sample also formed part of further work on T cells of mothers and their children.

Material for sequencing was blood. These receptors all stem from a boy aged 5-17 years in good health. CDR3s include the opening cysteine and the closing phenylalanine or tryptophan. D genes are given only for firm matches.

j_call: TRBJ2-2; v_call: TRBV6-6; d_call: TRBD1; cdr3_aa: CASSPGTGLTGELFF
j_call: NA; v_call: TRBV7-2; d_call: TRBD2; cdr3_aa: CASSSGLAGVHEQFF
j_call: TRBJ1-4; v_call: TRBV7-9; d_call: NA; cdr3_aa: CASSPWDMTNEKLFF
j_call: TRBJ1-2; v_call: TRBV29-1; d_call: TRBD1; cdr3_aa: CSSGTEYYGYTF
j_call: TRBJ2-7; v_call: TRBV12-3/TRBV12-4; d_call: TRBD1; cdr3_aa: CASSSGQRYGEQYF
j_call: TRBJ1-5; v_call: TRBV7-9; d_call: TRBD1; cdr3_aa: CASSLTGTGGDDNQPQHF
j_call: TRBJ2-3; v_call: TRBV24-1; d_call: NA; cdr3_aa: CATSDSQNPSTDTQYF
j_call: TRBJ2-5; v_call: TRBV28; d_call: NA; cdr3_aa: CASILGNQETQYF
j_call: TRBJ1-5; v_call: TRBV5-1; d_call: TRBD1; cdr3_aa: CASSLEGGRDQPQHF
j_call: TRBJ1-4; v_call: TRBV6-1; d_call: TRBD1; cdr3_aa: CASSEAGTGELEKLFF
j_call: TRBJ2-1; v_call: TRBV29-1; d_call: NA; cdr3_aa: CSVGGEQFF
j_call: TRBJ2-7; v_call: TRBV6-6; d_call: NA; cdr3_aa: CASSPLYAAEQYF
j_call: TRBJ1-1; v_call: TRBV29-1; d_call: TRBD1; cdr3_aa: CSVDGAGTGNTEAFF
j_call: TRBJ2-3; v_call: TRBV15; d_call: NA; cdr3_aa: CATSRGVQVTDTQYF
j_call: TRBJ2-3; v_call: TRBV20-1; d_call: TRBD2; cdr3_aa: CSARVLAGEFTDTQYF